One and the same sample provided the 9 T cell receptor beta chains below, sequenced in a study of T cell repertoires in cytomegalovirus infection. TCRdb reanalysed the reads using MiXCR and keeps one entry per CDR3 protein. The sample yields about 460,000 distinct CDR3 sequences, around 10% seen once. The sample was PBMCs. These receptors all come from a human donor in good health (CMV status not recorded). Some clones in this sample may be carry-over from other donors' samples.

The gene calls are TRBV12-5 and TRBJ1-1, with a weak D call TRBD1 (5 bases). The V end lost 6 bases, the J end lost 1 base, and 12 bases lay between the germline ends. There are 14 residues in the CDR3. The germline CDR1 and CDR2 sequences are LGHNT and FRNRAP. For the CDR3, the DNA is TGTGCTAGTGGCCACGGGACGGCGAACACTGAAGCTTTCTTT. Amino acid sequence: CASGHGTANTEAFF.

This clonotype was counted ten times or more. The chain has TRBV4-1 and TRBJ2-5; D may be TRBD1 (6 bases). CDR3 length: 14 residues. Germline V CDR1 and CDR2: MGHRA, YSYEKL. V was cut by 2 bases and J by 3 bases, with 10 bases left in between. For the CDR3, the DNA is TGCGCCAGCAGCCAACGTTCAGGGGAAGAGACCCAGTACTTC. Translated: CASSQRSGEETQYF.

This clonotype came up many times. J is TRBJ1-4 and V is TRBV5-6; D gene ambiguous. Germline values: CDR1 SGHDT, CDR2 YYEEEE. The CDR3 is 15 amino acids. With 4 bases removed from V and 0 bases from J, the gap between germline ends came to 10 bases. The CDR3 sequence: CASSGADATNEKLFF. In DNA form, the CDR3 reads TGTGCCAGCAGCGGCGCAGATGCAACTAATGAAAAACTGTTTTTT.

The sample holds many counts of this clonotype. The genes are TRBV11-2 and TRBJ2-7; D is unclear. Between the trimmed V and J ends, which lost 6 bases and 2 bases, there was a span of 17 bases. The CDR3 runs to 15 residues. Per germline, CDR1 SGHAT and CDR2 FQNNGV. CDR3 in amino acids: CASRMGKVTPYEQYF. CDR3 nucleotides: TGTGCCAGCAGGATGGGGAAGGTAACTCCCTACGAGCAGTACTTC.

This clonotype occurred many times. This chain connects TRBV7-9 to TRBJ2-1, with 11 bases fitting TRBD2. The CDR3 is 18 residues long. V dropped 1 base and J dropped 0; count of bases not matched to a gene: 5. CDR1 and CDR2 (germline): SEHNR, FQNEAQ (reference sequence). CDR3 in DNA: TGTGCCAGCAGCTTAGGACTAGCGGGGAGAGGCTCCTACAATGAGCAGTTCTTC. Encoded protein: CASSLGLAGRGSYNEQFF.

This clonotype was counted many times. The rearrangement joins TRBV28 to TRBJ2-1; 12 bases are shared with TRBD2. Germline loops: CDR1 MDHEN, CDR2 SYDVKM. J lost 1 base, V lost 2 bases, and 18 bases had no gene match. The CDR3 has 22 residues. The DNA of the CDR3 is TGTGCCAGCAGTTTAGAGGGGGGGGGACTAGCGGGCCCCTTAGGATCCTACAATGAGCAGTTCTTC. It specifies CASSLEGGGLAGPLGSYNEQFF.

The gene calls are TRBV12-3 or TRBV12-4 and TRBJ1-2, with D possibly TRBD1 on 6 matching bases. Between the trimmed V and J ends, which lost 5 bases and 8 bases, there was a span of 18 bases. The length of the CDR3 is 14 residues. The CDR3 DNA follows: TGTGCCAGCAGTCCGGACACGAGCCAGGGGGGCTACACCTTC. It specifies CASSPDTSQGGYTF.

CDR3 residues: CASSAPRGPLHF. CDR3 sequence (DNA): TGTGCCAGCAGTGCCCCACGGGGACCCCTCCACTTT. V and J are TRBV28 and TRBJ1-6; D is unresolved. Per germline, CDR1 MDHEN and CDR2 SYDVKM. V was clipped by 5 bases and J by 12 bases, with 11 bases between them. The CDR3 is made up of 12 amino acids.

The chain recombines TRBV7-9 with TRBJ2-1; a weak D match, TRBD2 (5 bases). The CDR3 covers 17 residues. V was clipped by 5 bases and J by 0 bases, with 17 bases between them. Looked up from germline, CDR1 is SEHNR and CDR2 is FQNEAQ (reference sequence). CDR3 nucleotides: TGTGCCAGCAGCCCTAGAGGACTCCAGAGCTCCTACAATGAGCAGTTCTTC. Encoded protein: CASSPRGLQSSYNEQFF.